The clone carrying this T cell receptor beta chain is medium-sized in the sample. A read error may account for a junction end that differs from germline. This sample was included in a study of CD8+CD57+ T cells in acquired aplastic anemia. Across the whole study: Average DNA yield from sorted CD4+ and CD8+ cells was about 3.2 ug.

Patients chosen for sequencing had CD8+CD57+ cells that had expanded, as shown by flow cytometry. Blood sampling was performed on the patients, and none of them had received therapy by then. Germline V gene lookup returns CDR1 SQVTM and CDR2 ANQGSEA. The CDR3 covers 11 residues. The use of genomic DNA as template underpinned the TCR beta VDJ and CDR3 profiling. TCRdb re-derived calls from the reads in MiXCR, one entry per CDR3 protein. The sample yields about 160,000 distinct CDR3 sequences, about half seen once. The sequence came from a human donor with aplastic anemia. The V gene is TRBV29-1, the J gene TRBJ2-5; 8 positions match TRBD1. The sample consisted of sorted CD4+, CD8+, or CD8+CD57+ T cells (not recorded which) from PBMCs. The chain's CDR3 is CSASQQGEVSF. The DNA for the CDR3 is TGCAGCGCTTCCCAACAGGGGGAGGTATCCTTC.